This entry features one TCR beta chain sequence. Its antigen remains unidentified. Assay: immunoSEQ multiplex PCR; the TCRdb copy retains only in-frame clones and omits some. Altogether 120,000 or so clones are present, about 90% being singletons, with the ten largest covering over 1.5%. This specimen belongs to a study of T cell responses to AZD1222 COVID-19 vaccine. Study-level points and caveats: It should be noted that donors were predominantly white British and more often female, and clonal diversity was possibly underestimated. Repertoires were obtained solely post-peak T cell response. Nearly half of spike-specific TCRs reportedly target unmutated variant regions. At baseline, seropositivity was found in only a handful of AZD1222 recipients.

This CDR3 region has 14 residues. With 1 base removed from V and 7 bases from J, the gap between germline ends came to 14 bases. CDR1 is SGHAT, CDR2 FQNNGV, per germline. This receptor was identified in an adult in good health. The chain carries TRBV11-2 and TRBJ2-7; a possible D gene is TRBD2 (6 bases). This material consisted of peripheral blood, taken on day 0 of AZD1222 vaccination. The CDR3 is CASSLGAASAEQYV. The CDR3 nucleotides read TGTGCCAGCAGCTTAGGGGCCGCTAGCGCGGAGCAGTACGTC.